These 14 T cell receptor beta chains originate from one sample sequenced in a study of blood T cell repertoires in COVID-19. TCRdb keeps only in-frame clones here, not all; method: immunoSEQ multiplex PCR. Here the sample spans 220,000 or so clones, less than 90% being singletons. Source material: peripheral blood. These receptor sequences come from a man younger than 45 with active or convalescent COVID-19.

The chain links TRBV12-3 or TRBV12-4 to TRBJ2-2; 7 nucleotides align to TRBD1. The CDR3 is 13 amino acids. V shed 4 bases and J 8 bases; nucleotides not matched to a gene: 4. CDR3 loop: CASSSTGMGELFF. The CDR3 nucleotides are TGTGCCAGCAGTTCGACAGGGATGGGGGAGCTGTTTTTT.

The chain is built from TRBV19 and TRBJ1-5; possible D gene TRBD1, 5 bases. The CDR3 has 19 residues. Trimming removed 3 bases from V and 0 bases from J, with 21 bases in between. Per germline, CDR1 LNHDA and CDR2 SQIVND (reference sequence). The CDR3 region is CASSMRTTGDYSSNQPQHF. In DNA, the CDR3 is TGTGCCAGTAGTATGAGGACGACGGGGGATTACTCTAGCAATCAGCCCCAGCATTTT.

This sequence joins TRBV28 and TRBJ2-6; 8 bases agree with TRBD2. The junction had 5 bases not matched to a gene; V was cut back by 1 base and J by 3 bases. The CDR3 consists of 17 residues. CDR1 and CDR2 (germline): MDHEN, SYDVKM. The DNA of the CDR3 is TGTGCCAGCAGTTTATTGAGCGGGAGTAGTGGGGCCAACGTCCTGACTTTC. As protein: CASSLLSGSSGANVLTF.

The V and J genes are TRBV30 and TRBJ2-5; TRBD1 matches 10 bases. Germline CDR1 is GTSNPN and CDR2 is SVGIG (reference sequence). With V trimmed by 2 bases and J by 5 bases, 8 bases remained unmatched. The CDR3 has 15 residues. CDR3 sequence (DNA): TGTGCCTGGAGTACCGGGACAGGGGCAGTTGAGACCCAGTACTTC. Amino acid sequence: CAWSTGTGAVETQYF.

The gene calls are TRBV28 and TRBJ1-1; weak D call: TRBD1 (6 bases). CDR1 MDHEN and CDR2 SYDVKM come from the germline V gene. Trimming left V 4 bases short and J 2 bases short, with 14 bases between. This CDR3 is 15 amino acids long. CDR3 in DNA: TGTGCCAGCAGTTCCCCCAGGGGATCCAACACTGAAGCTTTCTTT. Protein product: CASSSPRGSNTEAFF. Variable domain in full (rest from reference TRBV28 and TRBJ1-1): DVKVTQSSRYLVKRTGEKVFLECVQDMDHENMFWYRQDPGLGLRLIYFSYDVKMKEKGDIPEGYSVSREKKERFSLILESASTNQTSMYLCASSSPRGSNTEAFFGQGTRLTVV.

Turning to this clone: Other nucleotide sequences in the sample specify the same CDR3. The chain is built from TRBV18 and TRBJ1-2; TRBD1 is a possible D gene (5 bases). This CDR3 is 13 amino acids long. V was trimmed by 2 bases and J by 2 bases, leaving 6 bases between them. CDR1 KGHSH and CDR2 LQKENI come from the germline V gene. The CDR3 loop reads CASSPDSNYGYTF. CDR3 sequence (DNA): TGTGCCAGCTCACCAGACAGCAACTATGGCTACACCTTC.

This clone has just a few counts. The chain joins TRBV7-2 to TRBJ2-7; 8 nucleotides match TRBD1. The V and J ends lost 5 bases and 6 bases, in that order; junction bases with no gene match: 12. This CDR3 has 15 residues. Looked up from germline, CDR1 is SGHTA and CDR2 is FQGNSA. The CDR3 DNA reads as TGTGCCAGCAGCCTCGATTTCGGACAGGGCGGCGAGCAGTACTTC. Amino acid sequence: CASSLDFGQGGEQYF.

The V and J genes are TRBV6-5 and TRBJ2-3, with 12 bases lining up with TRBD2. The CDR3 extends over 16 amino acids. The trim removed 4 bases at V and 4 bases at J, leaving 6 bases unmatched. Germline V lookup: CDR1 MNHEY, CDR2 SVGAGI. CDR3 residues: CASSFASGRGADTQYF. DNA of the CDR3: TGTGCCAGCAGTTTCGCTAGCGGGAGGGGTGCAGATACGCAGTATTTT.

The J gene is TRBJ1-2, the V gene TRBV18, with 10 bases that match TRBD1. The CDR3 has 15 residues. Germline lookup yields CDR1 KGHSH and CDR2 LQKENI. V gave up 4 bases and J gave up 6 bases; unmatched junction bases: 8. CDR3 coding DNA: TGTGCCAGCTCACGTGGGACAGGGGTTTGGGATGGCTACACCTTC. It specifies CASSRGTGVWDGYTF.

The chain links TRBV30 to TRBJ1-3; D is unresolved. This CDR3 region has 14 residues. V lost 0 bases and J lost 4, with 10 bases in between. Germline-derived CDR1 and CDR2 are GTSNPN and SVGIG (reference sequence). CDR3 region: CAWSVLMMGNTIYF. The CDR3 region has the DNA TGTGCCTGGAGTGTCCTAATGATGGGAAACACCATATATTTT.

The gene calls are TRBV15 and TRBJ2-3; maybe TRBD2 (6 bases). Trimming cost V 1 base and J 6 bases, with 11 bases left between them. CDR1 and CDR2 (germline): LNHNV, YYDKDF (reference sequence). This CDR3 is built from 14 residues. Here the CDR3 DNA reads TGTGCCACCAGCAGAGGGTCGGGGGTCGATACGCAGTATTTT. Translation gives CATSRGSGVDTQYF.

The chain combines TRBV5-5 with TRBJ2-7, with 8 bases matching TRBD1. CDR1 and CDR2 (germline): SGHKS, YYEKEE (reference sequence). Trimming took 4 bases from V and 7 from J; bases not matched to a gene: 10. This CDR3 comprises 14 residues. The CDR3 DNA is TGTGCCAGCAGCGGCGGACAGGGAGGTGAGGAGCAGTACTTC. It yields the protein CASSGGQGGEEQYF.

This chain uses TRBV7-9 with TRBJ1-2; a weak D match, TRBD1 (6 bases). There are 13 residues in the CDR3. Trimming left V 6 bases short and J 6 bases short, with 14 bases between. Germline CDR1 is SEHNR and CDR2 is FQNEAQ (reference sequence). The CDR3, as DNA: TGTGCCAGCAGGGACACAGGGTCCCATGGCTACACCTTC. Protein: CASRDTGSHGYTF.

This chain connects TRBV2 to TRBJ2-5; 7 nucleotides align to TRBD1. The CDR3 is made up of 16 amino acids. The V gene's germline CDR1 is SNHLY and CDR2 FYNNEI. V lost 6 bases and J lost 1; bases outside the gene matches: 11. CDR3 sequence (DNA): TGTGCCAGCAGGGCCCCCAGACAGGGTACCCAAGAGACCCAGTACTTC. The encoded protein is CASRAPRQGTQETQYF.